This is a list of T cell receptor beta chains from one sample in a study of blood T cell repertoires in COVID-19. Here immunoSEQ multiplex PCR was the method, and the copy in TCRdb shows in-frame clones only, minus some. The data contain roughly 75,000 clones, around 85% of them singletons. The sample taken for sequencing was peripheral blood. The receptors shown here come from a man between 65 and 80 years old with acute or convalescent COVID-19. Each CDR3 is given with its conserved first and last residue. A D gene is named only where the DNA matches it firmly. Only part of the rows carry a size: once, few, many, or a class if the clone is expanded.

v_gene,abundance,d_gene,j_gene,CDR3nt,CDR3aa
TRBV2,NA,NA,TRBJ2-3,TGTGCCACCCCGGAGGAGCCGACCGGGCATACGCAGTATTTT,CATPEEPTGHTQYF
TRBV3-1/TRBV3-2,large,TRBD2,TRBJ2-3,TGTGCCAGCAGCCAAGTTCATCCTAGCGGGGTTTCTAGCACAGATACGCAGTATTTT,CASSQVHPSGVSSTDTQYF
TRBV4-3,once,NA,TRBJ1-2,TGCGCCAGCAGCCAAGAGCGGGAGTACTATGGCTACACCTTC,CASSQEREYYGYTF
TRBV28,NA,NA,TRBJ1-1,TGTGCCAGCACCCTTAGGCGAACGCGGTACAACACTGAAGCTTTCTTT,CASTLRRTRYNTEAFF
TRBV7-8,NA,NA,TRBJ2-2,TGTGCCAGCAGCCCAATAACAGGGTCCGGGGAGCTGTTTTTT,CASSPITGSGELFF
TRBV6-5,NA,NA,TRBJ2-5,TGTGCCAGCAGTAGACAAGGGGTAACCCAGTACTTC,CASSRQGVTQYF
TRBV23-1,NA,NA,TRBJ2-7,TGCGCCAGCAGTCAAGCTAAGGTGGGAGAAGGGAACGAGCAGTACTTC,CASSQAKVGEGNEQYF
TRBV5-4,NA,NA,TRBJ2-1,TGTGCCAGCAGCTTGGATCCGGAGCCCTACAATGAGCAGTTCTTC,CASSLDPEPYNEQFF
TRBV29-1,NA,TRBD2,TRBJ2-1,TGCAGCGTTGAAGGACTAGCTCGCAATGAGCAGTTCTTC,CSVEGLARNEQFF
TRBV9,NA,NA,TRBJ1-4,TGTGCCAGCAGCACTGACAGTAATGAAAAACTGTTTTTT,CASSTDSNEKLFF
TRBV20-1,NA,NA,TRBJ2-7,TGCAGTGCTAGTGTTAGCGGAGTCTCCTACGAGCAGTACTTC,CSASVSGVSYEQYF
TRBV6-6,NA,NA,TRBJ2-7,TGTGCCAGCAGCCGGGACAAGACATACGAGCAGTACTTC,CASSRDKTYEQYF
TRBV5-6,NA,NA,TRBJ2-7,TGTGCCAGCAGCCGACCGGGACTGGGGTTTTACGAGCAGTACTTC,CASSRPGLGFYEQYF
TRBV6-5,NA,NA,TRBJ2-5,TGTGCCAGCAGGACTAGTTGGACCCAGTACTTC,CASRTSWTQYF
TRBV5-5,NA,NA,TRBJ1-2,TGTGCCAGCAGCTTGGCCTGGACTCCAGGCGGTGGCTACACCTTC,CASSLAWTPGGGYTF
TRBV5-4,NA,TRBD1,TRBJ2-1,TGTGCCAGCAGCTCCCCGGGACAGGGGGCGTACAATGAGCAGTTCTTC,CASSSPGQGAYNEQFF
TRBV5-6,NA,TRBD2,TRBJ2-7,TGTGCCAGCAGCCTAAGACCGGGACTAACCTACGAGCAGTACTTC,CASSLRPGLTYEQYF
TRBV7-2,NA,NA,TRBJ1-4,TGTGCCAGCAGCTTCTTCAGGGGAAATGAAAAACTGTTTTTT,CASSFFRGNEKLFF
TRBV6-5,NA,TRBD1,TRBJ2-7,TGTGCCAGCATGCCGGGACAGGGGCTTAACGAGCAGTACTTC,CASMPGQGLNEQYF
TRBV27,few,NA,TRBJ2-2,TGTGCCAGCAGTTCGGCGGGGCCCGCCGGGGAGCTGTTTTTT,CASSSAGPAGELFF
TRBV28,NA,TRBD2,TRBJ2-1,TGTGCCAGCAGCGACCAGACTAGCGGGAGAAATGAGCAGTTCTTC,CASSDQTSGRNEQFF
TRBV18,NA,NA,TRBJ1-6,TGTGCCAGCTCACCATTACAGGACAAGTATAATTCACCCCTCCACTTT,CASSPLQDKYNSPLHF
TRBV6-5,NA,NA,TRBJ1-1,TGTGCCAGCATGGTACACAACACTGAAGCTTTCTTT,CASMVHNTEAFF
TRBV27,NA,NA,TRBJ2-1,TGTGCCAGCACCTGGCGGGTTAGCGCCTACAATGAGCAGTTCTTC,CASTWRVSAYNEQFF
TRBV14,NA,TRBD2,TRBJ2-1,TGTGCCAGCAGCCCCTTTGAGACTAGCGGATACAATGAGCAGTTCTTC,CASSPFETSGYNEQFF
TRBV9,NA,TRBD2,TRBJ2-1,TGTGCCAGCAGCGCAGAGCCCGGGACTAGCGGGAGGCTCATGTCCTACAATGAGCAGTTCTTC,CASSAEPGTSGRLMSYNEQFF
TRBV19,NA,NA,TRBJ2-2,TGTGCCAGTAGTCACCGCGGTGCGGGCACCGGGGAGCTGTTTTTT,CASSHRGAGTGELFF
TRBV5-4,NA,TRBD1,TRBJ2-7,TGTGCCAGCACCCGGGACAGGGGTAGCTACGAGCAGTACTTC,CASTRDRGSYEQYF
TRBV11-3,NA,NA,TRBJ2-1,TGTGCCAGCAGCTTAGACGGGGAGAGCTCCTACAATGAGCAGTTCTTC,CASSLDGESSYNEQFF
TRBV10-2,NA,TRBD2,TRBJ2-7,TGCGCCAGCAGTCTTAGCGGGAGGACCCTGGAAGAGCAGTACTTC,CASSLSGRTLEEQYF
TRBV7-2,once,NA,TRBJ1-1,TGTGCCAGCAGCTTAGCGAGAGCGAACACTGAAGCTTTCTTT,CASSLARANTEAFF
TRBV5-6,NA,NA,TRBJ1-4,TGTGCCAGCAGTACGCAAGGAGCGGCGACTAATGAAAAACTGTTTTTT,CASSTQGAATNEKLFF
TRBV12-3/TRBV12-4,NA,NA,TRBJ1-1,TGTGCCAGCAGTTCCCATCCGCAGGCTGAAGCTTTCTTT,CASSSHPQAEAFF
TRBV27,NA,NA,TRBJ2-7,TGTGCCACGGGCCGGGGTTCCTACGAGCAGTACTTC,CATGRGSYEQYF
TRBV27,NA,TRBD1,TRBJ1-5,TGTGCCAGCAGTTTATCAGGGGGCGGGCAGCCCCAGCATTTT,CASSLSGGGQPQHF
TRBV24-1,NA,TRBD2,TRBJ2-5,TGTGCCACCAGTGCTGGAGCGGGAGGAGCTAAAGAGACCCAGTACTTC,CATSAGAGGAKETQYF
TRBV19,NA,TRBD1,TRBJ1-2,TGTGCCAGCCTGGGGCAGGGGGCTTTTGGCTACACCTTC,CASLGQGAFGYTF
TRBV28,NA,NA,TRBJ2-3,TGTGCCAGCAGTCCCACGACTAGAGCCGATACGCAGTATTTT,CASSPTTRADTQYF
TRBV5-5,NA,NA,TRBJ1-4,TGTGCCAGCAGCTCAGGACAGCACAGTGAAAAACTGTTTTTT,CASSSGQHSEKLFF
TRBV29-1,NA,TRBD1,TRBJ1-4,TGCAGCGCTGCGGGCCAGGGGGCTGAAAAACTGTTTTTT,CSAAGQGAEKLFF
TRBV19,NA,NA,TRBJ2-6,TGTGCCAGTAAAGCCCTCGGGCCGGGGTCAACCTCTGGGGCCAACGTCCTGACTTTC,CASKALGPGSTSGANVLTF
TRBV4-3,once,TRBD2,TRBJ2-3,TGCGCCAGCAGCCAAGAGCCTAGCGGAAATACGCAGTATTTT,CASSQEPSGNTQYF
TRBV6-6,NA,TRBD2,TRBJ2-7,TGTGCCAGCACCTTAGGGGCTAGCGGGAGCTACGAGCAGTACTTC,CASTLGASGSYEQYF
TRBV27,NA,TRBD1,TRBJ1-5,TGTGCCAGCAGTTACCAGGGGGGCCAGCCCCAGCATTTT,CASSYQGGQPQHF
TRBV4-3,once,NA,TRBJ1-1,TGCGCCAGCAGCCGAATTGCGGGGCCGTGGGAAGCTTTCTTT,CASSRIAGPWEAFF
TRBV6-1,NA,NA,TRBJ2-1,TGTGCCAGCAGTGAAGAAAGGGGTAGCTACAATGAGCAGTTCTTC,CASSEERGSYNEQFF
TRBV28,NA,NA,TRBJ2-7,TGTGCCAGCACCCTGGGGGGATCCTACGAGCAGTACTTC,CASTLGGSYEQYF
TRBV10-1,NA,NA,TRBJ1-1,TGCGCCAGCAGTTGGGGGAGGGAACGGGGCACTGAAGCTTTCTTT,CASSWGRERGTEAFF
TRBV7-9,few,TRBD1,TRBJ2-7,TGTGCCAGCAGCTTGGACAGGACGGGGCGCTCCTACGAGCAGTACTTC,CASSLDRTGRSYEQYF
TRBV6-1,few,NA,TRBJ2-7,TGTGCCAGCAGTGTGGTTTCGGCCCCCGGAGGCTACGAGCAGTACTTC,CASSVVSAPGGYEQYF
TRBV4-2,NA,TRBD1,TRBJ2-2,TGTGCCAGCAGCCAAGGGACAGGTTTGACCACCGGGGAGCTGTTTTTT,CASSQGTGLTTGELFF
TRBV7-7,NA,NA,TRBJ2-5,TGTGCCAGCAGCTTGGGGGGTTACCGCCAAGAGACCCAGTACTTC,CASSLGGYRQETQYF
TRBV27,NA,NA,TRBJ1-5,TGTGCCAGCAGTTTATCGACAGGTGGTAGCAATCAGCCCCAGCATTTT,CASSLSTGGSNQPQHF
TRBV15,NA,NA,TRBJ1-4,TGTGCCACCAGCAGAGCCCCAGGGGAAAAACTGTTTTTT,CATSRAPGEKLFF
TRBV6-5,NA,TRBD2,TRBJ2-1,TGTGCCAGCAGTTACTCCGCTTGGACTAGCCCCAATGAGCAGTTCTTC,CASSYSAWTSPNEQFF
TRBV3-1/TRBV3-2,once,TRBD1,TRBJ2-5,TGTGCCAGCAGCCGGGGACAGACGTTACAAGAGACCCAGTACTTC,CASSRGQTLQETQYF